These 32 T cell receptor beta chains originate from one sample sequenced in a study of CD8 T cells in ankylosing spondylitis. Overall study results and limits: A TCR beta motif made of several highly homologous variants seemed typical of ankylosing spondylitis blood.

No antigens are known for them. TCRdb reprocessed the 5' RACE reads with MiXCR, giving one entry per CDR3 protein. This table has 800,000 to 900,000 distinct CDR3 sequences, roughly 12% appearing once. The source material was blood, either unsorted or a sorted T cell fraction (not recorded which). The receptors stem from a male donor with ankylosing spondylitis.

The V and J genes are TRBV6-1 and TRBJ2-7; 8 nucleotides line up with TRBD1. The germline V gene has CDR1 MNHNS and CDR2 SASEGT. V gave up 5 bases and J gave up 4 bases; unmatched junction bases: 19. The CDR3 is 18 residues long. The chain's CDR3 is CASSRRPGTGGIGYEQYF. Written as DNA, the CDR3 is TGTGCCAGCAGTCGACGTCCCGGGACAGGAGGCATCGGTTACGAGCAGTACTTC.

At least ten counts were recorded for this clonotype. The chain employs TRBV20-1 and TRBJ2-7; D not resolved. Germline V CDR1 and CDR2: DFQATT, SNEGSKA (reference sequence). Trimming pared 3 bases from V and 7 bases from J, leaving 13 bases between. The CDR3 extends over 12 amino acids. The CDR3 is CSASRTGSEQYF. The CDR3 coding sequence is TGCAGTGCTAGCCGAACGGGTAGTGAGCAGTACTTC.

In this sample, this clonotype turned up many times. The gene calls are TRBV29-1 and TRBJ1-5, with a possible D match to TRBD1 (5 bases). The ends were cut back, 4 bases at V and 4 bases at J, with 8 bases in the middle. CDR3 length: 12 amino acids. In germline, CDR1 is SQVTM, CDR2 ANQGSEA. CDR3 sequence (DNA): TGCAGCGTTGTACAGGAGAATCAGCCCCAGCATTTT. Residues: CSVVQENQPQHF.

This chain uses TRBV20-1 with TRBJ2-3; maybe TRBD1 (5 bases). The V gene lost 6 bases and the J gene lost 5 bases, with 12 bases spanning the gap. Looked up from germline, CDR1 is DFQATT and CDR2 is SNEGSKA (reference sequence). This CDR3 is 12 amino acids long. CDR3: CSARQSGDTQYF. For the CDR3, the DNA is TGCAGTGCGAGACAGTCCGGAGATACGCAGTATTTT.

Turning to this clonotype: With a much larger clone just one base away, this may be a read error. V gene TRBV20-1 combines with J gene TRBJ2-7; TRBD1 might be the D (6 bases). This CDR3 spans 15 amino acids. Germline V gene data show CDR1 as DFQATT and CDR2 as SNEGSKA (reference sequence). CDR3 sequence (DNA): TGCAGTGCTGCCGCCTCGACAGGACAGCTCTACGAGCAGTCCTTC. Its translation is CSAAASTGQLYEQSF.

In its sample, this clonotype was seen many times. V gene TRBV5-1 combines with J gene TRBJ1-3; no definite D call. This CDR3 comprises 12 residues. Germline loops: CDR1 SGHRS, CDR2 YFSETQ. V lost 2 bases to trimming and J lost 4 bases, with 4 bases between them. CDR3 nucleotide sequence: TGCGCCAGCAGCTTTGAAGGAAACACCATATATTTT. Protein sequence: CASSFEGNTIYF. Full variable domain (rest looked up from reference TRBV5-1 and TRBJ1-3): KAGVTQTPRYLIKTRGQQVTLSCSPISGHRSVSWYQQTPGQGLQFLFEYFSETQRNKGNFPGRFSGRQFSNSRSEMNVSTLELGDSALYLCASSFEGNTIYFGEGSWLTVV.

This clonotype was seen a single time. The genes are TRBV20-1 and TRBJ2-3, with 7 bases aligning to TRBD2. The CDR3 sequence is 14 residues long. Trimming at V came to 2 bases and at J to 1 base, leaving 3 bases not matched to a gene. Germline lookup yields CDR1 DFQATT and CDR2 SNEGSKA (reference sequence). For the CDR3, the DNA is TGCAGTGCTAGACAGGGAGGGGGCACAGATACGCAGTATTTT. This sequence encodes CSARQGGGTDTQYF.

This clonotype was counted only a few times. The CDR3 region is CASSGQGSRSSPLHF. CDR3 DNA: TGTGCCAGCAGTGGACAGGGGTCGAGGTCGTCACCCCTCCACTTT. The rearrangement joins TRBV6-1 to TRBJ1-6, with TRBD1 identical over 8 bases. V lost 4 bases to trimming and J lost 10 bases; unmatched junction nucleotides: 9. CDR3 length: 15 amino acids. Germline CDR1 is MNHNS and CDR2 is SASEGT.

This clonotype was observed many times. The rearrangement joins TRBV29-1 to TRBJ1-1; TRBD1 agrees at 8 bases. The CDR3 is made up of 14 amino acids. Per the germline V gene, CDR1 is SQVTM and CDR2 is ANQGSEA. The ends lost 6 bases at V and 1 base at J; junction bases unmatched: 7. CDR3 bases: TGCAGCGTCGCAGGGGGCCTGGGGAACACTGAAGCTTTCTTT. Encoded protein: CSVAGGLGNTEAFF.

The table lists this clonotype with a few counts. This chain uses TRBV9 with TRBJ2-1, with D possibly TRBD2 on 6 matching bases. Germline V gives CDR1 SGDLS, CDR2 YYNGEE. V gave up 2 bases and J gave up 3 bases, with 15 bases separating them. The CDR3 has 16 residues. The CDR3 protein is CASSVRERAVYNEQFF. In DNA, the CDR3 is TGTGCCAGCAGCGTTCGAGAGCGGGCCGTCTACAATGAGCAGTTCTTC.

The chain employs TRBV29-1 and TRBJ2-5; TRBD2 aligns across 7 bases. The CDR3 extends over 14 amino acids. CDR1 is SQVTM, CDR2 ANQGSEA, per germline. Unmatched junction bases numbered 8, after V lost 7 bases and J lost 0 bases. In DNA form, the CDR3 reads TGCAGCGCCCCTCTCGGGGGGTACCAAGAGACCCAGTACTTC. Translated, it gives CSAPLGGYQETQYF.

The genes are TRBV5-1 and TRBJ2-3; perhaps D is TRBD1 or TRBD2 (5 bases each). CDR3 length: 14 amino acids. Deletions cut 4 bases from V and 6 bases from J, with 15 bases between. Germline CDR1 reads SGHRS; CDR2 reads YFSETQ. CDR3: CASSPGTAADTQYF. The CDR3 DNA is TGCGCCAGCAGCCCCGGGACCGCCGCGGATACGCAGTATTTT.

The rearrangement uses TRBV20-1 and TRBJ1-5, with no clear D. Trimming left V 0 bases short and J 11 bases short, with 20 bases between. The CDR3 loop spans 15 amino acids. Germline-derived CDR1 and CDR2 are DFQATT and SNEGSKA (reference sequence). The CDR3 protein is CSARDLETTLEAQHF. The CDR3 DNA is TGCAGTGCTAGAGATCTAGAGACCACCCTGGAGGCCCAGCATTTT.

The chain employs TRBV20-1 and TRBJ1-5, with no clear D. Germline V gene lookup returns CDR1 DFQATT and CDR2 SNEGSKA (reference sequence). With 0 bases removed from V and 6 bases from J, the gap between germline ends came to 12 bases. The CDR3 is 14 amino acids. The CDR3 nucleotides are TGCAGTGCTAGAGATCCCACCACTACTCAGCCCCAGCATTTT. Translation: CSARDPTTTQPQHF.

There are a few counts of this clonotype. J is TRBJ2-2 and V is TRBV10-3; D uncertain. With 3 bases removed from V and 6 bases from J, the gap between germline ends came to 8 bases. The germline CDR1 and CDR2 sequences are ENHRY and SYGVKD. The CDR3 is 13 amino acids. Written as DNA, the CDR3 is TGTGCCATCAGTGAAAGTTTTGCCGGGGAGCTGTTTTTT. It translates to CAISESFAGELFF.

V usage is TRBV28 and J usage is TRBJ2-3, with no clear D. CDR3 length: 11 amino acids. CDR1 is MDHEN, CDR2 SYDVKM, per germline. V lost 5 bases, J lost 9 bases, and 9 bases lay in between. In DNA, the CDR3 is TGTGCCAGCAGTGCCGCAAGGACGCAGTATTTT. Its protein product is CASSAARTQYF.

The rearrangement joins TRBV7-2 to TRBJ2-5; maybe TRBD2 (7 bases). The CDR3 has 14 amino acids. Trimming took off 6 bases at V and 5 bases at J, with 16 bases between the two ends. Germline V gives CDR1 SGHTA, CDR2 FQGNSA. The CDR3 is CASSEGGALETQYF. CDR3 DNA: TGTGCCAGCAGTGAAGGGGGGGCTTTGGAGACCCAGTACTTC. The entire variable domain, with the rest obtained from reference TRBV7-2 and TRBJ2-5, is as follows: GAGVSQSPSNKVTEKGKDVELRCDPISGHTALYWYRQSLGQGLEFLIYFQGNSAPDKSGLPSDRFSAERTGGSVSTLTIQRTQQEDSAVYLCASSEGGALETQYFGPGTRLLVL.

This clonotype occurred a few times. This chain links TRBV20-1 with TRBJ2-1, with unresolved D. The ends were cut back, 1 base at V and 6 bases at J, with 7 bases in the middle. The CDR3 totals 12 residues. Germline V gene lookup returns CDR1 DFQATT and CDR2 SNEGSKA (reference sequence). This CDR3 is CSARAEVNEQFF. The CDR3 region has the DNA TGCAGTGCTAGAGCTGAGGTCAATGAGCAGTTCTTC.

This rearrangement joins TRBV6-2 or TRBV6-3 to TRBJ2-7, with D perhaps matching TRBD2 (5 bases). Trimming shortened V by 6 bases and J by 4 bases, and 16 bases separated the two germline ends. CDR1 MNHEY and CDR2 SVGEGT come from the germline V gene. The CDR3 has 14 amino acids. CDR3 in amino acids: CASSPDGVGYEQYF. In DNA, the CDR3 is TGTGCCAGCAGCCCGGACGGGGTTGGGTACGAGCAGTACTTC.

This rearrangement joins TRBV7-2 to TRBJ2-3; 9 bases match TRBD1. The CDR3 consists of 13 residues. Germline V lookup: CDR1 SGHTA, CDR2 FQGNSA. Trimming took 10 bases from V and 5 from J; bases not matched to a gene: 7. The CDR3 DNA reads TGTGCCACCGGACAGGGGCAGCAAGATACGCAGTATTTT. Protein product: CATGQGQQDTQYF.

The sample holds a few counts of this clonotype. The rearrangement links TRBV5-6 to TRBJ2-5; maybe TRBD2 (6 bases). Deletions cut 2 bases from V and 4 bases from J, with 15 bases between. Germline CDR1 and CDR2: SGHDT and YYEEEE. The CDR3 is 15 amino acids. The CDR3, as DNA: TGTGCCAGCAGCTTCTTGCCGACTAGGGGAGAGACCCAGTACTTC. Its protein is CASSFLPTRGETQYF.

The chain combines TRBV20-1 with TRBJ1-6; the D is unclear. The CDR3 spans 14 residues. V was trimmed by 3 bases and J by 9 bases, leaving 15 bases between them. CDR1 DFQATT and CDR2 SNEGSKA come from the germline V gene (reference sequence). The CDR3 is CSARREFLGSPLHF. CDR3 nucleotide sequence: TGCAGTGCTAGGCGCGAATTCCTAGGTTCACCCCTCCACTTT.

The chain links TRBV27 to TRBJ2-2, with TRBD2 matching 7 bases. V shed 5 bases, J shed 2 bases, and the junction held 14 bases outside the gene matches. CDR1 is MNHEY and CDR2 is SMNVEV in the germline V gene (reference sequence). The CDR3 runs to 18 residues. CDR3 nucleotides: TGTGCCAGCAGTCCCCCCGACCGTAGGGACTACAACACCGGGGAGCTGTTTTTT. It yields the protein CASSPPDRRDYNTGELFF.

The rearrangement links TRBV28 to TRBJ1-2; tentatively, D is TRBD1 (6 bases). The V end was cut by 11 bases, the J end by 3 bases, with 16 bases between. The CDR3 sequence is 13 residues long. Germline CDR1 MDHEN, CDR2 SYDVKM. The CDR3 coding sequence is TGTGCCGCCAGTTGGGGGGCCGACTATGGCTACACCTTC. It encodes CAASWGADYGYTF.

The table lists this clonotype with a few counts. V gene TRBV28 combines with J gene TRBJ2-7; 7 bases align to TRBD1. The CDR3 loop spans 13 amino acids. V gave up 8 bases and J gave up 1 base; unmatched junction bases: 5. Germline V CDR1 and CDR2: MDHEN, SYDVKM. CDR3 sequence: CASGPTGSYEQYF. The CDR3 DNA sequence: TGTGCCAGCGGTCCGACAGGGTCCTACGAGCAGTACTTC.

This sequence joins TRBV4-2 and TRBJ2-2; 8 bases match TRBD2. Germline V gene lookup returns CDR1 LGHNA and CDR2 YNFKEQ. This CDR3 comprises 17 residues. V dropped 4 bases and J dropped 4; count of bases not matched to a gene: 11. CDR3 nucleotide sequence: TGTGCCAGCAGCCGGGAGGACCTAAGCGGGGGCACCGGGGAGCTGTTTTTT. Protein product: CASSREDLSGGTGELFF.

This chain connects TRBV5-1 to TRBJ2-1; 11 bases line up with TRBD2. V shed 1 base, J shed 6 bases, and the junction held 3 bases outside the gene matches. Germline CDR1 and CDR2: SGHRS and YFSETQ. CDR3 length equals 15 residues. The CDR3 region is CASSLRLAGFNEQFF. The CDR3 coding sequence is TGCGCCAGCAGCTTGAGACTAGCGGGATTCAATGAGCAGTTCTTC.

The rearrangement uses TRBV6-1 and TRBJ2-3, with a weak D call TRBD2 (5 bases). V dropped 5 bases and J dropped 6 bases, with 12 bases sitting between them. This CDR3 region has 13 residues. CDR1 and CDR2 from the germline V gene are MNHNS and SASEGT. The CDR3 DNA is TGTGCCAGCAGTCTCATTACGGGGGATACGCAGTATTTT. Translation: CASSLITGDTQYF.

CDR3 coding DNA: TGCGCCAGCAGTACAGGCGCGAAAGAGACCCAGTACTTC. Encoded protein: CASSTGAKETQYF. The rearrangement links TRBV5-1 to TRBJ2-5, with D perhaps matching TRBD1 (5 bases). The CDR3 loop spans 13 amino acids. Germline loops: CDR1 SGHRS, CDR2 YFSETQ. The V and J ends lost 5 bases and 3 bases respectively, with 11 bases between them.

The chain carries TRBV4-2 and TRBJ1-1; D uncertain. This CDR3 has 13 residues. CDR1 is LGHNA, CDR2 YNFKEQ, per germline. V lost 0 bases, J lost 4 bases, and 6 bases lay in between. The CDR3, as DNA: TGTGCCAGCAGCCAAGAGTTGCTCACTGAAGCTTTCTTT. It specifies CASSQELLTEAFF.

In its sample, this clonotype was seen once. This chain joins TRBV20-1 and TRBJ1-2; no reliable D call. Between the trimmed V and J ends, which lost 1 base and 7 bases, there was a span of 19 bases. The CDR3 extends over 15 amino acids. The germline CDR1 and CDR2 sequences are DFQATT and SNEGSKA (reference sequence). The DNA for the CDR3 is TGCAGTGCTAGAGCGGAATGGCAGCCTTCAGGTGGCTACACCTTC. Protein sequence: CSARAEWQPSGGYTF.

This clonotype appeared many times. The J gene is TRBJ2-3, the V gene TRBV7-2; D is unresolved. The ends were cut back, 6 bases at V and 4 bases at J, with 5 bases in the middle. Per the germline V gene, CDR1 is SGHTA and CDR2 is FQGNSA. The CDR3 spans 11 residues. This CDR3 reads CASSEADTQYF. In DNA, the CDR3 is TGTGCCAGCAGTGAGGCAGATACGCAGTATTTT.